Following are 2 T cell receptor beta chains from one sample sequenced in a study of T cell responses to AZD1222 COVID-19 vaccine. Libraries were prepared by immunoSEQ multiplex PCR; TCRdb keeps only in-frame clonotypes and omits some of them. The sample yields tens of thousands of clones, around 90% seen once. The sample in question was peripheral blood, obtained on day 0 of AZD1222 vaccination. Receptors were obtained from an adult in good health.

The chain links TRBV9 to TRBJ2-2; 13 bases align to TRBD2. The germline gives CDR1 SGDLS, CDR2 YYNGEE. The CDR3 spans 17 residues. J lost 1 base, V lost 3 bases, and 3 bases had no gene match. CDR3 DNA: TGTGCCAGCAGCGGGACTAGCGGGGGATTGAACACCGGGGAGCTGTTTTTT. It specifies CASSGTSGGLNTGELFF.

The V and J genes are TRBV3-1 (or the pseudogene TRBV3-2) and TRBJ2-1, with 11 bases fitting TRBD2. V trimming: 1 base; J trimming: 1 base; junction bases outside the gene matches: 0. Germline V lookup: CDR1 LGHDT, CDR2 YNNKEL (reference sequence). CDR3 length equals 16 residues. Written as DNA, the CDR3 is TGTGCCAGCAGCCAAGGACTAGCGGGGTCCTACAATGAGCAGTTCTTC. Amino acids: CASSQGLAGSYNEQFF.